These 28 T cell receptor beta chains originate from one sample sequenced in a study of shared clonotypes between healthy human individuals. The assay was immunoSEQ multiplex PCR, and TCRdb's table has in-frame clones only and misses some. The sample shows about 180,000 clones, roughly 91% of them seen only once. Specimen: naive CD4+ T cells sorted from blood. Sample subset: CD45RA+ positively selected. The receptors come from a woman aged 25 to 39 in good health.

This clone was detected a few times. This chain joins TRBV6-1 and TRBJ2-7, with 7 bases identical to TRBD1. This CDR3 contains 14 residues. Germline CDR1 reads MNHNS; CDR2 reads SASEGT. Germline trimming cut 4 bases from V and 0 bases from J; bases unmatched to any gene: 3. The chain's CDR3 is CASSAGQNSYEQYF. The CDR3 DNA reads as TGTGCCAGCAGTGCGGGACAGAACTCCTACGAGCAGTACTTC.

The CDR3 loop reads CASRKIGRATEAFF. CDR3 nucleotide sequence: TGTGCCAGCAGGAAGATCGGACGAGCCACTGAAGCTTTCTTT. This sequence joins TRBV6-5 and TRBJ1-1; no clear D gene. The germline V and J ends were trimmed by 6 bases and 4 bases, with 15 bases remaining between them. Germline V gene data show CDR1 as MNHEY and CDR2 as SVGAGI. There are 14 residues in the CDR3.

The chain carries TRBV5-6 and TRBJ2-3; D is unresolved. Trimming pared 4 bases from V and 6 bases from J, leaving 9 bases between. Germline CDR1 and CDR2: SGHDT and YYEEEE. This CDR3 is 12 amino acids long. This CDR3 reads CASSLLGDTQYF. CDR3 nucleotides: TGTGCCAGCAGCCTGCTCGGGGATACGCAGTATTTT.

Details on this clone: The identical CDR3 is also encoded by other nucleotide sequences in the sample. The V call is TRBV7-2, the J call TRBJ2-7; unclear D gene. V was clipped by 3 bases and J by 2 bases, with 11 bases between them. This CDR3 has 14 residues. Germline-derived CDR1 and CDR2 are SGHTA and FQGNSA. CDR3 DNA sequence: TGTGCCAGCAGCTTGGTCTCACTCACCTACGAGCAGTACTTC. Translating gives CASSLVSLTYEQYF. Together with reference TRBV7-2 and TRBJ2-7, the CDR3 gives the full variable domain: GAGVSQSPSNKVTEKGKDVELRCDPISGHTALYWYRQSLGQGLEFLIYFQGNSAPDKSGLPSDRFSAERTGGSVSTLTIQRTQQEDSAVYLCASSLVSLTYEQYFGPGTRLTVT.

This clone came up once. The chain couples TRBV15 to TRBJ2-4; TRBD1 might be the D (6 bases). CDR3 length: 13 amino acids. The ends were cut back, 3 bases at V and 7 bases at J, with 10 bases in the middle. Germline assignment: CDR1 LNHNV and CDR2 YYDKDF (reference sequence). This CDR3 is CATSRDRDNIQYF. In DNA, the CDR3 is TGTGCCACCAGCAGGGACAGAGATAACATTCAGTACTTC.

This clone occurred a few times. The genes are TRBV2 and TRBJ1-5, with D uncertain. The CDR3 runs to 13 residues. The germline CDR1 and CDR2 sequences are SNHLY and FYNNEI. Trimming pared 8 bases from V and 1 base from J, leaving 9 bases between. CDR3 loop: CASGPGSNQPQHF. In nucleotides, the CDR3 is TGTGCCAGCGGCCCAGGAAGCAATCAGCCCCAGCATTTT.

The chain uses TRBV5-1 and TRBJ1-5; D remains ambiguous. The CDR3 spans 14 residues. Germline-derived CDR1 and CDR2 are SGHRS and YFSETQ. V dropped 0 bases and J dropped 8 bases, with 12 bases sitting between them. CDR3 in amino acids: CASSLEGRWEPQHF. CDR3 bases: TGCGCCAGCAGCTTGGAGGGCCGCTGGGAGCCCCAGCATTTT.

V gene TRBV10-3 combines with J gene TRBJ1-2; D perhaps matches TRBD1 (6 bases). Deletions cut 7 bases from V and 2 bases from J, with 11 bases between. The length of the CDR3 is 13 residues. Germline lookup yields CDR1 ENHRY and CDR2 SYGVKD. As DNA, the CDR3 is TGTGCCATCACGTCCGGACAGAACTATGGCTACACCTTC. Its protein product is CAITSGQNYGYTF.

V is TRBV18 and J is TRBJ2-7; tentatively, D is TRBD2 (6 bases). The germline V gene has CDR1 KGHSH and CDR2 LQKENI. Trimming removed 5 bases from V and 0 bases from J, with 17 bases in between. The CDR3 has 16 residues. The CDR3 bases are TGTGCCAGCTCATTACTAGCAAACCGCGGCTCCTACGAGCAGTACTTC. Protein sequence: CASSLLANRGSYEQYF. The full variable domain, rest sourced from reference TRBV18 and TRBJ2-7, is NAGVMQNPRHLVRRRGQEARLRCSPMKGHSHVYWYRQLPEEGLKFMVYLQKENIIDESGMPKERFSAEFPKEGPSILRIQQVVRGDSAAYFCASSLLANRGSYEQYFGPGTRLTVT.

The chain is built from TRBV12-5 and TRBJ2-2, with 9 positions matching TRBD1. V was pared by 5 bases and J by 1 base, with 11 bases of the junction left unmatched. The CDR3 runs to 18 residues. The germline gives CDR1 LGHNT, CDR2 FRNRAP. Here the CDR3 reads CASGEPGTGTLNTGELFF. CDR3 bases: TGTGCTAGTGGTGAACCTGGGACAGGGACATTGAACACCGGGGAGCTGTTTTTT.

The CDR3 sequence: CASSKGLVVGAYNEQFF. DNA for the CDR3: TGTGCCAGCAGCAAAGGACTTGTCGTGGGAGCCTACAATGAGCAGTTCTTC. The genes are TRBV5-6 and TRBJ2-1; the D gene is possibly TRBD2 (5 bases). V lost 4 bases and J 2 bases, leaving 19 bases between the germline ends. Germline assignment: CDR1 SGHDT and CDR2 YYEEEE. This CDR3 comprises 17 residues. Drawing the rest from reference TRBV5-6 and TRBJ2-1, the complete variable domain is DAGVTQSPTHLIKTRGQQVTLRCSPKSGHDTVSWYQQALGQGPQFIFQYYEEEERQRGNFPDRFSGHQFPNYSSELNVNALLLGDSALYLCASSKGLVVGAYNEQFFGPGTRLTVL.

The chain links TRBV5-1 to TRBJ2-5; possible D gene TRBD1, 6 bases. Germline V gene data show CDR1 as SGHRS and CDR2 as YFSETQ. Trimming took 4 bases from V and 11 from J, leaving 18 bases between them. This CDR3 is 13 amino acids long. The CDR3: CASSKGQPEEQYF. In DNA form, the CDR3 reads TGCGCCAGCAGCAAGGGACAACCCGAGGAGCAGTACTTC. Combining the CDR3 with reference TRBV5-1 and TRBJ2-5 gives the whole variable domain KAGVTQTPRYLIKTRGQQVTLSCSPISGHRSVSWYQQTPGQGLQFLFEYFSETQRNKGNFPGRFSGRQFSNSRSEMNVSTLELGDSALYLCASSKGQPEEQYFGPGTRLLVL.

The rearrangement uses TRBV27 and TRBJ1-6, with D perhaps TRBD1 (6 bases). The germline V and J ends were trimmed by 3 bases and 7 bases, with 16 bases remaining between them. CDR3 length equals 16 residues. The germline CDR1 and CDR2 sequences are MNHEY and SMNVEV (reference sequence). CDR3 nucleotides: TGTGCCAGCAGTTTCAGTGTTCGGACAGCCAATTCACCCCTCCACTTT. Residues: CASSFSVRTANSPLHF.

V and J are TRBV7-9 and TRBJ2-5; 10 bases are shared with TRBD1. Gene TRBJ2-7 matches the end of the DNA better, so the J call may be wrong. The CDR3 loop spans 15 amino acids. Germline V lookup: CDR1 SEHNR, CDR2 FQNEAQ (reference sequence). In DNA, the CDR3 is TGTGCCAGCAGCCACCGGGACAGGGGTCTCTACGAGCAGTACTTC. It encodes CASSHRDRGLYEQYF.

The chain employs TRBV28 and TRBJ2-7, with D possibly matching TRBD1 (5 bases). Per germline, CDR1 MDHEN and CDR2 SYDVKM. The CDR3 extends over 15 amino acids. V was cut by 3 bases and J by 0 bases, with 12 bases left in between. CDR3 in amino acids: CASSFRAQGSYEQYF. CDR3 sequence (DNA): TGTGCCAGCAGTTTTCGGGCCCAGGGCTCCTACGAGCAGTACTTC.

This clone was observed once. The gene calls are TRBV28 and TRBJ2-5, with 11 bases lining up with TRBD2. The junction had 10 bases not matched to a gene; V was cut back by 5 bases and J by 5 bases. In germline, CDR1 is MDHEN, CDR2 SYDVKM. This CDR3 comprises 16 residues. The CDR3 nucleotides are TGTGCCAGCAGTCCCGCGGGACTAGCGGATAGGGAGACCCAGTACTTC. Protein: CASSPAGLADRETQYF.

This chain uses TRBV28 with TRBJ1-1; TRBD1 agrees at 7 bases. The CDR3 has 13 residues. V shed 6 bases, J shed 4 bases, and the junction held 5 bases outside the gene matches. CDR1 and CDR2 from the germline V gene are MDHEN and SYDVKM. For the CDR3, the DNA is TGTGCCAGCAGGATACAGGGGAGCACTGAAGCTTTCTTT. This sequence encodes CASRIQGSTEAFF.

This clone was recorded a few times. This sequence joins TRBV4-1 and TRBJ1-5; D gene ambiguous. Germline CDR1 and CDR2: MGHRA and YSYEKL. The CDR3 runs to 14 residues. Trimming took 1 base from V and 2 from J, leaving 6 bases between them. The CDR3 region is CASSQVNGNQPQHF. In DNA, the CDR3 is TGCGCCAGCAGCCAAGTAAACGGCAATCAGCCCCAGCATTTT.

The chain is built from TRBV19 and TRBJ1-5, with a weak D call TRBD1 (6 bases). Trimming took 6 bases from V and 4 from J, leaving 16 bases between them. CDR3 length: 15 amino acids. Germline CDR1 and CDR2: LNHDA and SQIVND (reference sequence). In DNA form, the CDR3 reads TGTGCCAGTAGACTCGTCGGACAGCTAAATCAGCCCCAGCATTTT. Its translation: CASRLVGQLNQPQHF.

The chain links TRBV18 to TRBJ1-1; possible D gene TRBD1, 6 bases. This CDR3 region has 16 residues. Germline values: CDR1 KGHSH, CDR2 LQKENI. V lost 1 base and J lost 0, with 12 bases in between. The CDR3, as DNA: TGTGCCAGCTCACCACGGGACAACGATTTGAACACTGAAGCTTTCTTT. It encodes CASSPRDNDLNTEAFF.

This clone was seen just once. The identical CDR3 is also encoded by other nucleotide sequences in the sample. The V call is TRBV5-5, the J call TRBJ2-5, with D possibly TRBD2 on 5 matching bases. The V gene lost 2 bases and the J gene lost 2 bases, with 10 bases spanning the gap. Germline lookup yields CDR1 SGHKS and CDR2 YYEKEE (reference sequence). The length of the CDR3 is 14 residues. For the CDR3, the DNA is TGTGCCAGCAGCTTAGTAGGAGGTCAAGAGACCCAGTACTTC. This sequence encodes CASSLVGGQETQYF.

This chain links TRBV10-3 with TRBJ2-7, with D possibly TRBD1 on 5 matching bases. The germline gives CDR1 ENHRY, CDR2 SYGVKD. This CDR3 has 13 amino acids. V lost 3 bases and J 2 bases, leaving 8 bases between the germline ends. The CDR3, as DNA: TGTGCCATCAGTGACAGGGAAACCTACGAGCAGTACTTC. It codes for CAISDRETYEQYF.

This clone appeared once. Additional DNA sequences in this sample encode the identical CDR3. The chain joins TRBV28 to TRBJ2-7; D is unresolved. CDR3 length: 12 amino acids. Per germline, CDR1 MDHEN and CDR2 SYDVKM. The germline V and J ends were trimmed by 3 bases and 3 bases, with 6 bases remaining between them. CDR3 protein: CASSFSSYEQYF. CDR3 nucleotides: TGTGCCAGCAGTTTTAGTAGCTACGAGCAGTACTTC. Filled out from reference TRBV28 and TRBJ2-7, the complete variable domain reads DVKVTQSSRYLVKRTGEKVFLECVQDMDHENMFWYRQDPGLGLRLIYFSYDVKMKEKGDIPEGYSVSREKKERFSLILESASTNQTSMYLCASSFSSYEQYFGPGTRLTVT.

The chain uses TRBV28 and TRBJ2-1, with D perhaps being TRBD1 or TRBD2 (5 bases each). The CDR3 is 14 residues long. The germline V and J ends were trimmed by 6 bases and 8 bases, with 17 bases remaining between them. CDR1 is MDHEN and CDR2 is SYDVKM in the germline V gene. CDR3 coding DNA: TGTGCCAGCAGCCTGGGGGAACTAAGCGATGAGCAGTTCTTC. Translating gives CASSLGELSDEQFF.

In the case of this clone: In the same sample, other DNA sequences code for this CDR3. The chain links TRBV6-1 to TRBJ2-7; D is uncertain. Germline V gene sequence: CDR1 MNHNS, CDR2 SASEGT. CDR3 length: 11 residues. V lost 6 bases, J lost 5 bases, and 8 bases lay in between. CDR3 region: CASRSIHEQYF. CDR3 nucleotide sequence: TGTGCCAGCAGGTCGATACACGAGCAGTACTTC.

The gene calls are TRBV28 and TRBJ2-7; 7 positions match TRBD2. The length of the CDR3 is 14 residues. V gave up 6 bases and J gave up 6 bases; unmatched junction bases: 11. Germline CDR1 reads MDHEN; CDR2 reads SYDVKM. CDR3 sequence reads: CASSKLRGGPEQYF. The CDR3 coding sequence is TGTGCCAGCAGCAAACTACGGGGAGGGCCCGAGCAGTACTTC.

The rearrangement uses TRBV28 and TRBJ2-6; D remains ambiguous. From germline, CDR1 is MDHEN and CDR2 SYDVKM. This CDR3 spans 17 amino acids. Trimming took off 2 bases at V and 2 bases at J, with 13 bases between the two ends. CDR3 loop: CASSLSTQVTGANVLTF. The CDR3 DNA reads TGTGCCAGCAGTTTAAGTACTCAGGTGACTGGGGCCAACGTCCTGACTTTC.

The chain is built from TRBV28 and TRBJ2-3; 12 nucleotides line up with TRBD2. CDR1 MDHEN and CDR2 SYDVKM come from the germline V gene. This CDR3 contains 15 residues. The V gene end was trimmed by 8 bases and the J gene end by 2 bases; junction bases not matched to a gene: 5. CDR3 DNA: TGTGCCAGCCACCTAGCGGGAGGGAACACAGATACGCAGTATTTT. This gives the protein CASHLAGGNTDTQYF.